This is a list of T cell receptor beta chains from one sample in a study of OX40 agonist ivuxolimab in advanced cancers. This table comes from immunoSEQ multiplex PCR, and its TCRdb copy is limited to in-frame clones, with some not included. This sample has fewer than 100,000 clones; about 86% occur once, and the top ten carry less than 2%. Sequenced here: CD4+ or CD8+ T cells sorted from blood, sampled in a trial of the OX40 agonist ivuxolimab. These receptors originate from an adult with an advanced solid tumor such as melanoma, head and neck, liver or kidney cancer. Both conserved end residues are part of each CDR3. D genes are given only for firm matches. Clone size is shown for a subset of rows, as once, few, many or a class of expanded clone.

cdr3_aa: CASSHPSGGSPDTQYF
cdr3_nt: TGTGCCAGCAGCCACCCTAGCGGGGGGTCCCCAGATACGCAGTATTTT
j_call: TRBJ2-3
clone_size: .
d_call: TRBD2
v_call: TRBV14

cdr3_aa: CASRRGLDNNEQFF
cdr3_nt: TGTGCCAGCAGGCGAGGACTAGACAACAATGAGCAGTTCTTC
j_call: TRBJ2-1
clone_size: .
d_call: TRBD2
v_call: TRBV11-2

cdr3_aa: CASSPRDRGRYEQYF
cdr3_nt: TGTGCCAGCAGTCCCCGGGACAGGGGGCGATACGAGCAGTACTTC
j_call: TRBJ2-7
clone_size: .
d_call: TRBD1
v_call: TRBV28

cdr3_aa: CAWGPQGPYEQYF
cdr3_nt: TGTGCCTGGGGACCACAGGGTCCCTACGAGCAGTACTTC
j_call: TRBJ2-7
clone_size: .
d_call: .
v_call: TRBV30

cdr3_aa: CASSPASYEQYF
cdr3_nt: TGTGCCAGCTCACCAGCTTCCTACGAGCAGTACTTC
j_call: TRBJ2-7
clone_size: once
d_call: .
v_call: TRBV18

cdr3_aa: CAISGDFPVSLYQETQYF
cdr3_nt: TGTGCCATCAGTGGGGACTTCCCGGTGAGCCTATACCAAGAGACCCAGTACTTC
j_call: TRBJ2-5
clone_size: .
d_call: .
v_call: TRBV10-3

cdr3_aa: CASFNQGAKTQYF
cdr3_nt: TGTGCCAGCTTTAATCAGGGGGCCAAGACCCAGTACTTC
j_call: TRBJ2-5
clone_size: .
d_call: TRBD1
v_call: TRBV6-1

cdr3_aa: CASRGGSSYEQYF
cdr3_nt: TGTGCCAGCAGGGGGGGGAGCTCCTACGAGCAGTACTTC
j_call: TRBJ2-7
clone_size: .
d_call: TRBD2
v_call: TRBV7-6

cdr3_aa: CASSLDRQGDSEQYF
cdr3_nt: TGTGCCAGCAGCTTAGATAGACAGGGTGATTCCGAGCAGTACTTC
j_call: TRBJ2-7
clone_size: .
d_call: TRBD1
v_call: TRBV7-2

cdr3_aa: CAASRGGNEKLFF
cdr3_nt: TGTGCCGCCTCCCGGGGAGGGAATGAAAAACTGTTTTTT
j_call: TRBJ1-4
clone_size: .
d_call: .
v_call: TRBV30

cdr3_aa: CAISGTTGQPQHF
cdr3_nt: TGTGCCATCAGTGGTACGACGGGTCAGCCCCAGCATTTT
j_call: TRBJ1-5
clone_size: once
d_call: .
v_call: TRBV10-3

cdr3_aa: CASSVGSETQYF
cdr3_nt: TGCGCCAGCAGCGTTGGGTCGGAGACCCAGTACTTC
j_call: TRBJ2-5
clone_size: .
d_call: .
v_call: TRBV5-1

cdr3_aa: CASVVGDTQYF
cdr3_nt: TGTGCCAGTGTCGTAGGGGATACGCAGTATTTT
j_call: TRBJ2-3
clone_size: .
d_call: .
v_call: TRBV6-1

cdr3_aa: CASIPGQGYGYTF
cdr3_nt: TGTGCCAGCATCCCAGGACAGGGGTATGGCTACACCTTC
j_call: TRBJ1-2
clone_size: .
d_call: TRBD1
v_call: TRBV6-5

cdr3_aa: CASSLAARGPYNEQFF
cdr3_nt: TGTGCCAGCAGCTTAGCGGCAAGGGGGCCGTACAATGAGCAGTTCTTC
j_call: TRBJ2-1
clone_size: .
d_call: TRBD1
v_call: TRBV11-2

cdr3_aa: CASSPSGGRTEAFF
cdr3_nt: TGTGCCAGCAGTCCAAGCGGGGGTCGGACTGAAGCTTTCTTT
j_call: TRBJ1-1
clone_size: .
d_call: .
v_call: TRBV25-1

cdr3_aa: CASSSSLGVAKNIQYF
cdr3_nt: TGTGCCAGCAGTTCATCTCTAGGGGTAGCCAAAAACATTCAGTACTTC
j_call: TRBJ2-4
clone_size: .
d_call: .
v_call: TRBV27

cdr3_aa: CASSIAAQETQYF
cdr3_nt: TGTGCCAGTAGTATAGCCGCTCAAGAGACCCAGTACTTC
j_call: TRBJ2-5
clone_size: .
d_call: .
v_call: TRBV19

cdr3_aa: CASSLVRAGGPTSETQYF
cdr3_nt: TGTGCCAGCAGCTTAGTTCGAGCGGGGGGGCCGACGTCAGAGACCCAGTACTTC
j_call: TRBJ2-5
clone_size: .
d_call: TRBD2
v_call: TRBV7-2

cdr3_aa: CASSSTGAEAFF
cdr3_nt: TGTGCCAGCAGCTCAACAGGGGCTGAAGCTTTCTTT
j_call: TRBJ1-1
clone_size: .
d_call: TRBD1
v_call: TRBV7-9